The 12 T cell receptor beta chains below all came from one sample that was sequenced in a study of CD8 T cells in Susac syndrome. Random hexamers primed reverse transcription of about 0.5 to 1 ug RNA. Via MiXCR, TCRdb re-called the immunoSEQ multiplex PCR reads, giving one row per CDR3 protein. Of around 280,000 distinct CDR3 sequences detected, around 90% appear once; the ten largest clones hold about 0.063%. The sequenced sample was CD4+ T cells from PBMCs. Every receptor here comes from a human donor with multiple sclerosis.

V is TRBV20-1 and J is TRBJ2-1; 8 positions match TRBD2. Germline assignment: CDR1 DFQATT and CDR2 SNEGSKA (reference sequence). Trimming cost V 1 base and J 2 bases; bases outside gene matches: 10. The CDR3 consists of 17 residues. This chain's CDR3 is CSARADPTSGTYNEQFF. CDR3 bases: TGCAGTGCTAGAGCCGACCCTACTAGCGGAACCTACAATGAGCAGTTCTTC.

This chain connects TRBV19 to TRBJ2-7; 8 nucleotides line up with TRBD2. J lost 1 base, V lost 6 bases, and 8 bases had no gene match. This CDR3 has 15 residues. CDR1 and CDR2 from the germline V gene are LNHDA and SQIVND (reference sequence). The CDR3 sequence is CASSLNSGASYEQYF. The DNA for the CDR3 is TGTGCCAGTAGCCTAAATAGCGGGGCTTCCTACGAGCAGTACTTC. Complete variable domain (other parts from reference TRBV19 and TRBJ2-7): DGGITQSPKYLFRKEGQNVTLSCEQNLNHDAMYWYRQDPGQGLRLIYYSQIVNDFQKGDIAEGYSVSREKKESFPLTVTSAQKNPTAFYLCASSLNSGASYEQYFGPGTRLTVT.

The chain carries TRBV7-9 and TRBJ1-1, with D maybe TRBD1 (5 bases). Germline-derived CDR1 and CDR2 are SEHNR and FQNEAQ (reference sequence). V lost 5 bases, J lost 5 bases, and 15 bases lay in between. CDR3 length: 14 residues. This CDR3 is CASSPRQSGTEAFF. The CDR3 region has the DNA TGTGCCAGCAGCCCCCGACAGTCGGGTACTGAAGCTTTCTTT.

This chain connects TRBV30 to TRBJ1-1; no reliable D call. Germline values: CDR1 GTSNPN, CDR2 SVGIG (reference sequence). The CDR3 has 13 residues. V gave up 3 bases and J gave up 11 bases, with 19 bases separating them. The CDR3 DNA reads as TGTGCCTGGAGAGAAGGCAGGCTGCTTGAGGCTTTCTTT. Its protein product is CAWREGRLLEAFF.

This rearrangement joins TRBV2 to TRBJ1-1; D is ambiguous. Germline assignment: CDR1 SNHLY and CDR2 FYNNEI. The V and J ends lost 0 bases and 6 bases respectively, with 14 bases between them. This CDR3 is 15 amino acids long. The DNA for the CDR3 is TGTGCCAGCAGTGAAGCTATAGCCTCCAACGCTGAAGCTTTCTTT. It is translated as CASSEAIASNAEAFF. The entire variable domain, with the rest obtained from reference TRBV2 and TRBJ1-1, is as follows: EPEVTQTPSHQVTQMGQEVILRCVPISNHLYFYWYRQILGQKVEFLVSFYNNEISEKSEIFDDQFSVERPDGSNFTLKIRSTKLEDSAMYFCASSEAIASNAEAFFGQGTRLTVV.

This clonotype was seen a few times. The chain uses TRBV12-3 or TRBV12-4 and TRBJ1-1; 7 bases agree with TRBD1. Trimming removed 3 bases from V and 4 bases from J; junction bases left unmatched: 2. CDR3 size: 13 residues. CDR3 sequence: CASSFHRGTEAFF. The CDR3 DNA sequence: TGTGCCAGCAGTTTTCACAGGGGCACTGAAGCTTTCTTT.

CDR3 sequence (DNA): TGTGCCAGCAGCTCCTTAGACTGGAGGGAGACCGGGGAGCTGTTTTTT. It yields the protein CASSSLDWRETGELFF. The genes are TRBV7-2 and TRBJ2-2, with D possibly matching TRBD2 (6 bases). Trimming took off 4 bases at V and 5 bases at J, with 17 bases between the two ends. Germline CDR1 is SGHTA and CDR2 is FQGNSA. The CDR3 has 16 amino acids.

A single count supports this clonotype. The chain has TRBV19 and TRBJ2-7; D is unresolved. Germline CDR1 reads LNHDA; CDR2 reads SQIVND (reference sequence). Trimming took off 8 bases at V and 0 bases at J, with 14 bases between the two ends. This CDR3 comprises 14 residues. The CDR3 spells CASAQTQNSYEQYF. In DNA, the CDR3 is TGTGCCAGTGCTCAGACTCAGAACTCCTACGAGCAGTACTTC.

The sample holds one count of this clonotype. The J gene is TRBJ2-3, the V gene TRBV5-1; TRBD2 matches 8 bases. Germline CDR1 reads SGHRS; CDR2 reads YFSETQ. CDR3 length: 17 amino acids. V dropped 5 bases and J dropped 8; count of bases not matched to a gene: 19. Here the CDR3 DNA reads TGCGCCAGCAGAACCATGTCATCGGGGGGGACTGGGCTTACGCAGTATTTT. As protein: CASRTMSSGGTGLTQYF.

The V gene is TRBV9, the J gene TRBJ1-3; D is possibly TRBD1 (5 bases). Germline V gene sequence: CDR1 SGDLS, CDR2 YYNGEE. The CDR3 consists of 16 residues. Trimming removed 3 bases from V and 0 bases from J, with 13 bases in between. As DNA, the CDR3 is TGTGCCAGCAGCGGGCCAGGGCATCTCTCTGGAAACACCATATATTTT. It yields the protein CASSGPGHLSGNTIYF.

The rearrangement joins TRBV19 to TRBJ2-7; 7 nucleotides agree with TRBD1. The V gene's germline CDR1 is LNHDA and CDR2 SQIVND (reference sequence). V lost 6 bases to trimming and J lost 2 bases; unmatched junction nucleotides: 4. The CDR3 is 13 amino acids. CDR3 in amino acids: CASSSTGAYEQYF. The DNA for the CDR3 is TGTGCCAGTAGCTCCACAGGGGCCTACGAGCAGTACTTC.

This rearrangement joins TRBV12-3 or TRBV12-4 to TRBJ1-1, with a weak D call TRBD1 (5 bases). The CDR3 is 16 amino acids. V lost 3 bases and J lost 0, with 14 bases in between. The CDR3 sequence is CASSLRSGSMNTEAFF. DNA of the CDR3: TGTGCCAGCAGTTTGCGGTCAGGGTCCATGAACACTGAAGCTTTCTTT.